This T cell receptor (beta chain) was sequenced during a study of blood T cell repertoires in COVID-19. Study-level information: COVID-19 samples from acute and convalescent phases originated in the United States, Italy and Spain. T cells, B-cell-depleted T cells, or PBMCs supplied cDNA or gDNA.

As processed by the authors: Researchers report that nucleated cell counts were estimated from reference gene primer amplification. TCRdb's copy holds only in-frame clones and misses some; the assay was immunoSEQ multiplex PCR. The V and J calls and clone size come from that table; D and trimming were worked out from the DNA. The data hold under 130,000 clones, with almost 90% observed a single time. The receptor's source is a human donor in a cohort sampled during active COVID-19. The sample taken for sequencing was peripheral blood.

CDR3 nucleotide sequence: TGTGCCAGCAGTTACTCGATCAGGACTGATCAGCCCCAGCATTTT. Translating gives CASSYSIRTDQPQHF. The chain employs TRBV6-5 and TRBJ1-5; D gene uncertain. The CDR3 has 15 amino acids. From germline, CDR1 is MNHEY and CDR2 SVGAGI. Trimming cost V 0 bases and J 5 bases, with 11 bases left between them.